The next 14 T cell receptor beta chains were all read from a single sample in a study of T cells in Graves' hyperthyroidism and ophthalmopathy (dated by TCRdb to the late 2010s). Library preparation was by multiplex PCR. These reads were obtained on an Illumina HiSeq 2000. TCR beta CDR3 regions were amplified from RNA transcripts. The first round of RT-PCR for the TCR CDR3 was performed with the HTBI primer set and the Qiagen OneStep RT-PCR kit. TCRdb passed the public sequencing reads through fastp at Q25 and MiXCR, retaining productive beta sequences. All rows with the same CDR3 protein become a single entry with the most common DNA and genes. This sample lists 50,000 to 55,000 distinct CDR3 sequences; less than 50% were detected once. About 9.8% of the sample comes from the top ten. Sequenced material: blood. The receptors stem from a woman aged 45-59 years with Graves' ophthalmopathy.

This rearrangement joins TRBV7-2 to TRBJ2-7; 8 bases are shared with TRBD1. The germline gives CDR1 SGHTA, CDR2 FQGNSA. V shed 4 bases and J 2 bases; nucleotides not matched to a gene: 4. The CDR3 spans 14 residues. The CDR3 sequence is CASSSRGQAYEQYF. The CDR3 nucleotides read TGTGCCAGCAGCTCACGGGGACAGGCCTACGAGCAGTACTTC.

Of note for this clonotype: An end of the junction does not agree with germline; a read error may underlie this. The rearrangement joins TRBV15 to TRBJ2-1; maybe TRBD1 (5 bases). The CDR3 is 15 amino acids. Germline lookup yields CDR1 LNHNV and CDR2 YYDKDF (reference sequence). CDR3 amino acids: CATSRDRTRFNEQFF. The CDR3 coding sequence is TGTGCCACTAGCAGAGATAGGACAAGGTTCAATGAGCAGTTCTTC.

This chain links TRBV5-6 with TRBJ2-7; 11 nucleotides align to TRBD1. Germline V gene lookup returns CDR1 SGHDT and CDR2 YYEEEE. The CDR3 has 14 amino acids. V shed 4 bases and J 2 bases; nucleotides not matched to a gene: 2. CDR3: CASSGGQGAYEQYF. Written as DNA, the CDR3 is TGTGCCAGCAGCGGGGGACAGGGGGCCTACGAGCAGTACTTC.

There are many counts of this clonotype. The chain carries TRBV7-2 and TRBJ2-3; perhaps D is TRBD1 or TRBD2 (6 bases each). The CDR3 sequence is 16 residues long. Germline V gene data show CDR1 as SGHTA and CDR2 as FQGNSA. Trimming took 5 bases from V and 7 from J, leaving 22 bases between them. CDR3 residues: CASSAIGGRGLHTQYF. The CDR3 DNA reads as TGTGCCAGCAGCGCAATTGGGGGGCGCGGGTTACATACGCAGTATTTT.

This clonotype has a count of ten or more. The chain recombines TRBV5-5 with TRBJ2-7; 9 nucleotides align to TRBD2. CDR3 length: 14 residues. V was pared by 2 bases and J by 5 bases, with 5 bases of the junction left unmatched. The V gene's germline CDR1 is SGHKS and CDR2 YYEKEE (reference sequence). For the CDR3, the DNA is TGTGCCAGCAGCTTTAGCGGGAGCTTCGACGAGCAGTACTTC. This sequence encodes CASSFSGSFDEQYF. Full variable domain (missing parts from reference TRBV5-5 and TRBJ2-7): DAGVTQSPTHLIKTRGQQVTLRCSPISGHKSVSWYQQVLGQGPQFIFQYYEKEERGRGNFPDRFSARQFPNYSSELNVNALLLGDSALYLCASSFSGSFDEQYFGPGTRLTVT.

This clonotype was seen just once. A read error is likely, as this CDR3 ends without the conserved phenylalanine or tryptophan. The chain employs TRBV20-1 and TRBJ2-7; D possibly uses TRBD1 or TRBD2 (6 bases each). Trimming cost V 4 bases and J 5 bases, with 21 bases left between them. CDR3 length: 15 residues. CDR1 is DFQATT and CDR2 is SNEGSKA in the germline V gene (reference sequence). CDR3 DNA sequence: TGCAGTGCTAACAAACCTGACAGGACGGGGGACGAGCAGTACCTC. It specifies CSANKPDRTGDEQYL.

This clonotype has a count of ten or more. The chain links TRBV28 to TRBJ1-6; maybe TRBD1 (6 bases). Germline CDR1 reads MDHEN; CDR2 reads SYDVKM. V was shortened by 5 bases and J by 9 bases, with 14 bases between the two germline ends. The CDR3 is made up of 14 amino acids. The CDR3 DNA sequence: TGTGCCAGCAGTCGCACAGGGTCGACTTCACCCCTCCACTTT. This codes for CASSRTGSTSPLHF.

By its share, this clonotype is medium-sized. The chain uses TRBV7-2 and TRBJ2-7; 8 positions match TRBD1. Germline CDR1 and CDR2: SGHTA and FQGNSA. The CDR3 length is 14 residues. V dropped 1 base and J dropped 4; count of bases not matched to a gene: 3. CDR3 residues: CASSLVRTGYEQYF. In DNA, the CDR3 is TGTGCCAGCAGCTTAGTGCGGACAGGGTACGAGCAGTACTTC.

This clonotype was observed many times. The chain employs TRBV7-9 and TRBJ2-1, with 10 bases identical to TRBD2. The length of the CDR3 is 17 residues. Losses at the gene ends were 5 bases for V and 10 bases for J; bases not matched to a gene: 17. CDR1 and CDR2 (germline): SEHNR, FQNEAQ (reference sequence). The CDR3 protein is CASSPPSGGPHSGEQFF. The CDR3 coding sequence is TGTGCCAGCAGCCCACCTAGCGGGGGCCCACATTCCGGGGAGCAGTTCTTC.

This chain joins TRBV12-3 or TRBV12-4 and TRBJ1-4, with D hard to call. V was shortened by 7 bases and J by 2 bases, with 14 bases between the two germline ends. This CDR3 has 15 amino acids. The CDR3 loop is CASTPAPHTNEKLFF. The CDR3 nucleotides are TGTGCCAGCACCCCAGCTCCACATACTAATGAAAAACTGTTTTTT.

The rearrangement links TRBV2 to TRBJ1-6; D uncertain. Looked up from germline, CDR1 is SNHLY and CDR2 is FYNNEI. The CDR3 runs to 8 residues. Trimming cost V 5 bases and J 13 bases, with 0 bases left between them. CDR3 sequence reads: CASSPLHF. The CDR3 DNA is TGTGCCAGCAGTCCCCTCCACTTT. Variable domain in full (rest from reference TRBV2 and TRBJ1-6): EPEVTQTPSHQVTQMGQEVILRCVPISNHLYFYWYRQILGQKVEFLVSFYNNEISEKSEIFDDQFSVERPDGSNFTLKIRSTKLEDSAMYFCASSPLHFGNGTRLTVT.

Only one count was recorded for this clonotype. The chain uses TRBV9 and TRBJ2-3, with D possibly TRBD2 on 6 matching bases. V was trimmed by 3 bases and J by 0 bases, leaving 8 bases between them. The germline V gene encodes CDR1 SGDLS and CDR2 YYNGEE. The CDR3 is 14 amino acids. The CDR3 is CASSGGTSTDTQYF. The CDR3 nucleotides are TGTGCCAGCAGCGGAGGGACTAGCACAGATACGCAGTATTTT.

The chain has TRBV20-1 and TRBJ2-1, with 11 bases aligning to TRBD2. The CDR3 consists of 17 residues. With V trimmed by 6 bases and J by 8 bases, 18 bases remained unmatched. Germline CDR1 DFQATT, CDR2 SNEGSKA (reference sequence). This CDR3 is CSARGVAGGNLADEQFF. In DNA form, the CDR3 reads TGCAGTGCCCGGGGGGTAGCGGGGGGGAATTTGGCGGATGAGCAGTTCTTC.

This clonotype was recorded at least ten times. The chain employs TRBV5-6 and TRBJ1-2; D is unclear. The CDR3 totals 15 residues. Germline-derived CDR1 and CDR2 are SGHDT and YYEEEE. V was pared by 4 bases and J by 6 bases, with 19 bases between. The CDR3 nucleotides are TGTGCCAGCAGCGCCCTAGGGTGGAGGGCAGATGGCTACACCTTC. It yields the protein CASSALGWRADGYTF.